The 27 T cell receptor beta chains below all came from one sample that was sequenced in a study of CD8 T cells in cerebrospinal fluid in Alzheimer's disease. TCRdb processed the 10x single-cell sequencing reads again and assigns one entry to each CDR3 protein, with no DNA. The sample has around 1,500 distinct CDR3 sequences; the top ten hold about 5.2%. Sequencing used cerebrospinal fluid. These receptors were collected from a human donor with Alzheimer's disease.

The rearrangement links TRBV28 to TRBJ2-2; TCRdb picks TRBD1, but there is no DNA to check that call. From germline, CDR1 is MDHEN and CDR2 SYDVKM. The CDR3 consists of 15 residues. Here the CDR3 reads CASSPGGRDTGELFF. The full variable domain, in which reference TRBV28 and TRBJ2-2 provide the parts outside the CDR3, is DVKVTQSSRYLVKRTGEKVFLECVQDMDHENMFWYRQDPGLGLRLIYFSYDVKMKEKGDIPEGYSVSREKKERFSLILESASTNQTSMYLCASSPGGRDTGELFFGEGSRLTVL.

By frequency, this clonotype is large (0.1 to 1%). V usage is TRBV11-2 and J usage is TRBJ2-1; TCRdb's D call, TRBD1, is unchecked because there is no DNA. From germline, CDR1 is SGHAT and CDR2 FQNNGV. This CDR3 is built from 16 residues. CDR3 amino acids: CASSLIGDRGYNEQFF.

This clonotype registers medium-sized by frequency. This chain connects TRBV2 to TRBJ2-7; TCRdb's assignment of TRBD1 cannot be checked, as there is no DNA. CDR1 is SNHLY, CDR2 FYNNEI, per germline. The CDR3 extends over 13 amino acids. The CDR3 here is CASTGGTSYEQYF.

The chain has TRBV20-1 and TRBJ2-2; absent DNA, TCRdb's TRBD1 call cannot be checked. This CDR3 spans 13 amino acids. Germline V gene data show CDR1 as DFQATT and CDR2 as SNEGSKA (reference sequence). The CDR3 loop reads CSASPGTTGELFF.

This clonotype ranks as medium-sized in terms of frequency. This chain joins TRBV7-9 and TRBJ1-1; TCRdb's D call of TRBD1 is untestable without DNA. Germline assignment: CDR1 SEHNR and CDR2 FQNEAQ (reference sequence). The CDR3 spans 17 residues. The CDR3 reads CASSISGTGDGNTEAFF.

Frequency places this clonotype as medium-sized. This chain joins TRBV2 and TRBJ2-1. The CDR3 length is 14 residues. CDR1 and CDR2 from the germline V gene are SNHLY and FYNNEI. CDR3 amino acids: CASSDQSSYNEQFF. The variable domain in full, with the rest retrieved from reference TRBV2 and TRBJ2-1, is EPEVTQTPSHQVTQMGQEVILRCVPISNHLYFYWYRQILGQKVEFLVSFYNNEISEKSEIFDDQFSVERPDGSNFTLKIRSTKLEDSAMYFCASSDQSSYNEQFFGPGTRLTVL.

According to its frequency, this clonotype is medium-sized. This chain connects TRBV10-3 to TRBJ2-2; TCRdb selects TRBD2, and the lack of DNA leaves this call unchecked. CDR1 is ENHRY and CDR2 is SYGVKD in the germline V gene. The CDR3 is 12 residues long. The CDR3: CAIFGGAGELFF.

This clonotype is identified as medium-sized from frequency. The gene calls are TRBV2 and TRBJ1-2; TCRdb's D gene call, TRBD1, goes unchecked for lack of DNA. This CDR3 has 14 amino acids. Per germline, CDR1 SNHLY and CDR2 FYNNEI. The CDR3 sequence: CASSETWTGIGYTF.

This clonotype is identified as large from frequency. The chain is built from TRBV10-2 and TRBJ2-1; the TRBD1 assignment by TCRdb is unverifiable without DNA. The CDR3 runs 14 residues. Germline V gene sequence: CDR1 WSHSY, CDR2 SAAADI. CDR3 residues: CASRGAGPYNEQFF.

In terms of frequency, this clonotype is medium-sized (0.01 to 0.1%). Here the CDR3 reads CSALNIQARSSYEQYF. The chain uses TRBV20-1 and TRBJ2-7; TCRdb indicates TRBD1, and absent DNA this call remains unverified. The germline gives CDR1 DFQATT, CDR2 SNEGSKA (reference sequence). The CDR3 length is 16 residues.

This clonotype is classed as large by frequency. The chain employs TRBV12-3 or TRBV12-4 and TRBJ1-2. CDR3 size: 13 residues. The CDR3 here is CASTTAANYGYTF.

This clonotype is classed as medium-sized by frequency. The chain combines TRBV27 with TRBJ1-1. CDR3 length equals 13 residues. Per germline, CDR1 MNHEY and CDR2 SMNVEV (reference sequence). The CDR3 is CASRNDLNTEAFF.

This clonotype is labeled medium-sized based on frequency. The gene calls are TRBV18 and TRBJ1-4; checking the TCRdb D call of TRBD1 is not possible without DNA. This CDR3 region has 16 residues. The germline CDR1 and CDR2 sequences are KGHSH and LQKENI. The CDR3 loop reads CASSPGSGGRGEKLFF. The full variable domain, rest sourced from reference TRBV18 and TRBJ1-4, is NAGVMQNPRHLVRRRGQEARLRCSPMKGHSHVYWYRQLPEEGLKFMVYLQKENIIDESGMPKERFSAEFPKEGPSILRIQQVVRGDSAAYFCASSPGSGGRGEKLFFGSGTQLSVL.

The gene calls are TRBV20-1 and TRBJ2-7; as DNA is missing, the TRBD2 call by TCRdb cannot be tested. Germline-derived CDR1 and CDR2 are DFQATT and SNEGSKA (reference sequence). The CDR3 length is 17 residues. The CDR3 sequence: CSARDPPRASGSSEQYF.

This clonotype shows up as large by frequency. J is TRBJ2-3 and V is TRBV7-8; TCRdb proposes TRBD2, but this gene call is untestable without DNA. This CDR3 is built from 15 residues. CDR1 and CDR2 from the germline V gene are SGHVS and FQNEAQ. CDR3 sequence: CASSFGRGGSDTQYF.

Considering frequency, this clonotype is medium-sized. V is TRBV6-5 and J is TRBJ2-7. Germline CDR1 MNHEY, CDR2 SVGAGI. This CDR3 has 15 residues. The CDR3 sequence is CASSYSFVNPYEQYF.

This clonotype shows up as medium-sized by frequency. The J gene is TRBJ2-1, the V gene TRBV11-2; the TCRdb call, TRBD1, lacks DNA for checking. This CDR3 is built from 13 residues. Germline V CDR1 and CDR2: SGHAT, FQNNGV. The CDR3 is CASSLVGAGEQFF.

According to its frequency, this clonotype is large. The chain carries TRBV12-3 or TRBV12-4 and TRBJ2-1. This CDR3 is built from 14 residues. Here the CDR3 reads CASSFSGAYNEQFF.

This clonotype is deemed medium-sized by its frequency. This chain uses TRBV19 with TRBJ1-6; TCRdb returns TRBD1, unconfirmable since there is no DNA. The CDR3 totals 14 residues. Germline V lookup: CDR1 LNHDA, CDR2 SQIVND (reference sequence). The CDR3 sequence: CASSNREGNSPLHF.

Measured by frequency, this clonotype is medium-sized. The chain uses TRBV24-1 and TRBJ2-3. This CDR3 spans 12 amino acids. Germline assignment: CDR1 KGHDR and CDR2 SFDVKD. The CDR3 here is CATSSGTDTQYF.

Frequency places this clonotype as large. This CDR3 reads CASSAQRVRQETQYF. This chain uses TRBV7-9 with TRBJ2-5. This CDR3 is 15 amino acids long. CDR1 is SEHNR and CDR2 is FQNEAQ in the germline V gene (reference sequence).

Considering frequency, this clonotype is medium-sized. The chain carries TRBV5-1 and TRBJ2-7; TCRdb outputs TRBD1, but without DNA this stays unchecked. The germline gives CDR1 SGHRS, CDR2 YFSETQ. This CDR3 has 14 residues. This chain's CDR3 is CASSLEAPDDEQYF.

According to its frequency, this clonotype is medium-sized (0.01 to 0.1%). The genes are TRBV25-1 and TRBJ1-2; TCRdb reports TRBD1, a call that lacks DNA to check it against. CDR1 is MGHDK and CDR2 is SYGVNS in the germline V gene. The CDR3 consists of 12 residues. The CDR3 protein is CASSEYGGGYTF.

Judged by frequency, this clonotype is medium-sized. The chain links TRBV6-6 to TRBJ1-1; TCRdb proposes TRBD1, but this gene call is untestable without DNA. The germline V gene has CDR1 MNHNY and CDR2 SVGAGI (reference sequence). The CDR3 totals 14 residues. This chain's CDR3 is CASSSQGRGTEAFF.

This clonotype is classed as large by frequency. The V and J genes are TRBV10-3 and TRBJ2-5; TCRdb indicates TRBD1, and absent DNA this call remains unverified. Germline V lookup: CDR1 ENHRY, CDR2 SYGVKD. This CDR3 spans 14 amino acids. CDR3 protein: CAIGEGAGQETQYF.

Judged by frequency, this clonotype is large. This sequence joins TRBV5-1 and TRBJ2-7; TCRdb picks TRBD1, but there is no DNA to check that call. The CDR3 loop spans 13 amino acids. The germline gives CDR1 SGHRS, CDR2 YFSETQ. CDR3 region: CASRGTSSYEQYF.

Frequency places this clonotype as medium-sized. The V call is TRBV20-1, the J call TRBJ2-5; as DNA is missing, the TRBD2 call by TCRdb cannot be tested. The CDR3 runs 15 residues. Germline CDR1 reads DFQATT; CDR2 reads SNEGSKA (reference sequence). CDR3: CSASGTSGREETQYF.